The source of this TCR beta chain is a study of blood T cells in healthy people across ages. V was pared by 1 base and J by 2 bases, with 14 bases between. The CDR3 is made up of 17 amino acids. Germline CDR1 and CDR2: MGHDK and SYGVNS. A sample-barcoded 5' primer and a J-beta primer mix were used in a second PCR of roughly 6 to 11 cycles. TCRdb analysed the 5' RACE reads with MiXCR anew, one entry per CDR3 protein. This table holds about 1.5 million distinct CDR3 sequences, 40% to 45% found once. Sequenced input: blood. The rearrangement links TRBV25-1 to TRBJ1-4; D is possibly TRBD1 (5 bases). This TCR came from a young woman in good health. The CDR3 is CASSELGQGPTNEKLFF. The DNA of the CDR3 is TGTGCCAGCAGTGAATTGGGCCAGGGTCCTACTAATGAAAAACTGTTTTTT.